A selection of T cell receptor beta chains follows, all from one sample in a study of cytomegalovirus exposure and HLA in healthy donors. The protocol was immunoSEQ multiplex PCR, while the TCRdb copy is restricted to in-frame clones and leaves out a portion. Counted here are 99,000 or so clones, around 10% occurring once; the ten biggest clones make up less than 6%. The sequencing sample was made of PBMCs. Receptor source: a man aged 40-49 years in good health and CMV-seropositive. Both conserved end residues are part of each CDR3. Fields, in order: D gene, CDR3 length, V gene, clone size, J gene, CDR3 DNA, CDR3 protein. The D gene is left open where the match is weak. Clone size, where shown, is once, few, many, or a class for clones that have expanded.

d_call: TRBD1; cdr3_length: 14; v_call: TRBV5-1; clone_size: few; j_call: TRBJ1-2; cdr3_nt: TGCGCCAGCAGCGCGACCGGGACAGGGGGTGGCTACACCTTC; cdr3_aa: CASSATGTGGGYTF
d_call: -; cdr3_length: 10; v_call: TRBV20-1; clone_size: few; j_call: TRBJ2-1; cdr3_nt: TGCAGTGCTGACTTCAATGAGCAGTTCTTC; cdr3_aa: CSADFNEQFF
d_call: TRBD1; cdr3_length: 14; v_call: TRBV7-2; clone_size: -; j_call: TRBJ2-5; cdr3_nt: TGTGCCAGCAGCTTCCAGGGGGCGACTGAGACCCAGTACTTC; cdr3_aa: CASSFQGATETQYF
d_call: -; cdr3_length: 13; v_call: TRBV2; clone_size: -; j_call: TRBJ2-3; cdr3_nt: TGTGCCAGCAGTCGCCGGGGCACAGATACGCAGTATTTT; cdr3_aa: CASSRRGTDTQYF
d_call: -; cdr3_length: 15; v_call: TRBV2; clone_size: few; j_call: TRBJ2-3; cdr3_nt: TGTGCCAGCAGTGGCGAGGGTGTGGGGACAGATACGCAGTATTTT; cdr3_aa: CASSGEGVGTDTQYF
d_call: -; cdr3_length: 14; v_call: TRBV9; clone_size: -; j_call: TRBJ2-2; cdr3_nt: TGTGCCAGCAGCTCGGGACTTAACACCGGGGAGCTGTTTTTT; cdr3_aa: CASSSGLNTGELFF
d_call: TRBD2; cdr3_length: 15; v_call: TRBV5-4; clone_size: few; j_call: TRBJ2-7; cdr3_nt: TGTGCCAGCAGCCCCCCTCCGGGACTAGCCTCCGAGCAGTACTTC; cdr3_aa: CASSPPPGLASEQYF
d_call: -; cdr3_length: 14; v_call: TRBV28; clone_size: few; j_call: TRBJ2-7; cdr3_nt: TGTGCCAGCAGTCAGGGCCCGTTAACCTACGAGCAGTACTTC; cdr3_aa: CASSQGPLTYEQYF
d_call: TRBD1; cdr3_length: 12; v_call: TRBV28; clone_size: -; j_call: TRBJ2-7; cdr3_nt: TGTGCCACAGGGGGTAGCTCCTACGAGCAGTACTTC; cdr3_aa: CATGGSSYEQYF
d_call: TRBD1; cdr3_length: 14; v_call: TRBV19; clone_size: -; j_call: TRBJ2-7; cdr3_nt: TGTGCCAGTAAGCGCGACAGGGGAACCTACGAGCAGTACTTC; cdr3_aa: CASKRDRGTYEQYF
d_call: TRBD2; cdr3_length: 15; v_call: TRBV6-1; clone_size: -; j_call: TRBJ2-5; cdr3_nt: TGTGCCAGCACAAAGACTAGCGGTCACTTTGAGACCCAGTACTTC; cdr3_aa: CASTKTSGHFETQYF
d_call: TRBD1; cdr3_length: 14; v_call: TRBV7-3; clone_size: -; j_call: TRBJ1-1; cdr3_nt: TGTGCCAGCATCCTCCGGACAGGGGAAACTGAAGCTTTCTTT; cdr3_aa: CASILRTGETEAFF
d_call: TRBD2; cdr3_length: 16; v_call: TRBV10-3; clone_size: few; j_call: TRBJ2-1; cdr3_nt: TGTGCCATCAGTGAGGGGGTACGGGAGGGCCACCGTAGGCAGTTCTTC; cdr3_aa: CAISEGVREGHRRQFF
d_call: TRBD1; cdr3_length: 16; v_call: TRBV7-6; clone_size: few; j_call: TRBJ1-4; cdr3_nt: TGTGCAAGCAGCAGGTACGCCCGGGACAGAAATGAAAAACTGTTTTTT; cdr3_aa: CASSRYARDRNEKLFF
d_call: -; cdr3_length: 13; v_call: TRBV6-5; clone_size: few; j_call: TRBJ2-5; cdr3_nt: TGTGCCAGCAGACACGGGAGACGAGAGACCCAGTACTTC; cdr3_aa: CASRHGRRETQYF
d_call: -; cdr3_length: 13; v_call: TRBV28; clone_size: -; j_call: TRBJ2-3; cdr3_nt: TGTGCCAGCAATTTGGGAGTAGGAGATACGCAGTATTTT; cdr3_aa: CASNLGVGDTQYF
d_call: TRBD1; cdr3_length: 14; v_call: TRBV9; clone_size: few; j_call: TRBJ2-7; cdr3_nt: TGTGCCAGCAGCCCCGGGACAGTGACCTACGAGCAGTACTTC; cdr3_aa: CASSPGTVTYEQYF
d_call: -; cdr3_length: 14; v_call: TRBV29-1; clone_size: -; j_call: TRBJ1-4; cdr3_nt: TGCAGCGTTGTGCGGGGCGGAACTAATGAAAAACTGTTTTTT; cdr3_aa: CSVVRGGTNEKLFF
d_call: TRBD1; cdr3_length: 14; v_call: TRBV15; clone_size: few; j_call: TRBJ1-5; cdr3_nt: TGTGCCACCAGCTGGACAGGGTCGGATCAGCCCCAGCATTTT; cdr3_aa: CATSWTGSDQPQHF
d_call: TRBD2; cdr3_length: 15; v_call: TRBV4-3; clone_size: -; j_call: TRBJ2-7; cdr3_nt: TGCGCCAGCAGCCTCGGAGCGGGGGCAGTAAACGAGCAGTACTTC; cdr3_aa: CASSLGAGAVNEQYF
d_call: -; cdr3_length: 15; v_call: TRBV9; clone_size: -; j_call: TRBJ2-7; cdr3_nt: TGTGCCAGCAGCGTAGATCACAGGGTCATCTACGAGCAGTACTTC; cdr3_aa: CASSVDHRVIYEQYF
d_call: TRBD1; cdr3_length: 15; v_call: TRBV27; clone_size: few; j_call: TRBJ2-7; cdr3_nt: TGTGCCAGCAGTTTCTTCCGGGACAGGGGGGGCGAGCAGTACTTC; cdr3_aa: CASSFFRDRGGEQYF